This TCR beta chain came from a study of Ad26.COV2.S vaccination and SARS-CoV-2 variants. Study results and limitations: With respect to non-spike TCR breadth, vaccine and placebo recipients were similar. Analytic work on TCR breadth and depth might have understated the full extent of total T cell responses. While placebo recipients had lower spike-specific TCR breadth, vaccine recipients had more. There was reportedly substantial breadth in spike-specific CD8+ and CD4+ T cell responses after vaccination.

This clone was observed a few times. Its antigen remains unidentified. Looked up from germline, CDR1 is LNHDA and CDR2 is SQIVND (reference sequence). Trimming cost V 5 bases and J 7 bases; bases outside gene matches: 10. The CDR3 totals 14 residues. Clones were sequenced by immunoSEQ multiplex PCR, and TCRdb holds only the in-frame ones, with some missing. Of 300,000 to 450,000 clones listed, around 90% were seen once; the top ten hold roughly 3.9%. V is TRBV19 and J is TRBJ1-2; 7 bases are shared with TRBD1. The source is a human donor who had recovered from COVID-19. Sequences were derived from peripheral blood, sampled after recovery from COVID-19. This chain's CDR3 is CASSVPGTEVGYTF. The CDR3 nucleotides read TGTGCCAGTAGTGTCCCAGGGACAGAGGTTGGCTACACCTTC.